This TCR beta chain was found in a study of T cell responses to AZD1222 COVID-19 vaccine (dated by TCRdb to about 2021). Regarding the research as a whole: A total of 230 to 250 trial participants underwent TCR sequencing, of whom approximately 200 had received two doses of AZD1222 and roughly 26 had received two doses of the MenACWY control vaccine. Enrollment into the trials was organized by age into subgroups of 18-55, 56-69 and 70-plus years, and those subgroups contained roughly 160, 29 and 62 TCR-sequenced participants, respectively.

As to this clone: The antigen it recognizes is unknown. The input lacks base qualities; no much larger clone sits a single base away.

V loses 9 bases at its end and J loses 8 bases; junction bases beyond the gene matches: 13. CDR1 and CDR2 are drawn from the germline V gene: ENHRY, SYGVKD. Spanning cysteine to phenylalanine, the CDR3 consists of 15 amino acids. CDR3 DNA is the only sequence kept; it has 45 bases, read in frame from the first base. The CDR3 regions of human TCRbeta chains were subjected to immunosequencing. In the source study's methods: TCRs in the repertoires were compared against a reference library of SARS-CoV-2-specific TCRs that had been generated with the MIRA antigen-specificity platform. Breadth meant the fraction of unique TCRs that were SARS-CoV-2-associated, whereas depth meant the fraction of total T cells that were SARS-CoV-2-associated. Using the MIRA data, every spike-specific TCR was mapped to the spike region that the TCR reacted to and assigned to either a CD4 or a CD8 class. Log10-transformed breadth and depth values were compared by one-way ANOVA with Sidak's multiple comparisons tests. The source is immuneACCESS, and TCRdb retained only in-frame sequences with V and J called. Part of the clones is not carried over; for the studies checked, unresolved V genes explain less than half of this, and the remainder is unexplained. V, J and clone size were drawn from that table, and D and trimming were deduced from the DNA. A total of approximately 170,000 clones appear in this sample, almost 90% of them only once. Around 10% of the sample comes from the top ten.

The time point label of this sample denotes: about 28 days (+/-7) after the second vaccine dose. AZD1222 recipients given second doses at about 4 weeks or at about 12 weeks were pooled, since spike-specific TCR depth and breadth were not found to differ between the two schedules. Samples from vaccinated people were obtained from the UK trials COV001 and COV002, which included a single-blind randomized controlled phase 2/3 trial of AZD1222 (ChAdOx1 nCoV-19) in healthy adults. For TCRbeta chain sequencing, PBMC samples were collected from trial participants at day 0 and at day 28 after the second dose. General findings and caveats noted by the study authors: Conclusions about previously exposed vaccinees are limited because only five to seven AZD1222 recipients were SARS-CoV-2 seropositive at baseline. No day 14 peak-response samples were available, so repertoires were characterized only after the peak T cell response. Reportedly, close to half of the unique spike-specific TCRs recognized epitopes lying outside the regions that are mutated in the B.1.351 and B.1.1.7 variants. The 56-69-year group was small, and its depth increase did not reach significance, likely because of low power. Most participants were white British and females outnumbered males, and the authors suggested that clonal diversity may have been underestimated. After two AZD1222 doses, spike-specific TCR breadth and depth were significantly higher than at day 0 and than in MenACWY recipients. Vaccine-associated CD4 TCRs spanned the whole spike protein, with dominant responses in regions 160-218 and 743-854.

The sequenced sample was peripheral blood, obtained 28 days after the second AZD1222 dose. The sequence was obtained from an adult who received the AZD1222 COVID-19 vaccine. The chain uses TRBV10-3 and TRBJ2-1; the junction holds 10 bases that match TRBD2. The bases read TGTGCCATGGGGGGTAGCGGGGGGCGGGTCCATGAGCAGTTCTTC. It translates as CAMGGSGGRVHEQFF.